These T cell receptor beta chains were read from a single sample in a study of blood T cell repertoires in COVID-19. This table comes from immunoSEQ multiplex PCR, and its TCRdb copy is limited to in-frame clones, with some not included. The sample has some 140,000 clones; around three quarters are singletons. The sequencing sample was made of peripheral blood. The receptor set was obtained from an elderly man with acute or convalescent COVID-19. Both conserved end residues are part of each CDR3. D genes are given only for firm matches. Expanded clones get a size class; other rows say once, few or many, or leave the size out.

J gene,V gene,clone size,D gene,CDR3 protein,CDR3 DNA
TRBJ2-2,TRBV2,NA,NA,CASSVYTGELFF,TGTGCCAGCAGCGTTTACACCGGGGAGCTGTTTTTT
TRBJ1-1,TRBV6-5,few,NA,CASSYSIIGAPEAFF,TGTGCCAGCAGTTACTCCATAATAGGGGCCCCCGAAGCTTTCTTT
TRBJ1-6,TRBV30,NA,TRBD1,CAWNRRGLGNSPLHF,TGTGCCTGGAATCGAAGGGGGCTAGGGAATTCACCCCTCCACTTT
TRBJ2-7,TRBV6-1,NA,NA,CASSDMLRADDEQYF,TGTGCCAGCAGTGATATGTTGAGGGCAGACGACGAGCAGTACTTC
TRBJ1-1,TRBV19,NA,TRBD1,CAATQGIYTEAFF,TGTGCCGCCACACAGGGGATTTACACTGAAGCTTTCTTT
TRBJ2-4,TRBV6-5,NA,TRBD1,CASSYPSDRIAYF,TGTGCCAGCAGTTACCCCTCGGACAGGATCGCGTACTTC
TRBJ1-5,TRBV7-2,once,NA,CASSKNRDQPQHF,TGTGCCAGCAGCAAGAACAGGGATCAGCCCCAGCATTTT
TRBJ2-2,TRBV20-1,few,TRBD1,CSASEQGKLFF,TGCAGTGCTAGCGAACAGGGGAAGCTGTTTTTT
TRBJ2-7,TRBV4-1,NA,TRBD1,CASSLAKNPGTGAYEQYF,TGCGCCAGCAGCCTCGCAAAAAATCCCGGGACAGGAGCCTACGAGCAGTACTTC
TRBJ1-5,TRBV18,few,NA,CASSPWAGSNQPQHF,TGTGCCAGCTCACCTTGGGCGGGGAGCAATCAGCCCCAGCATTTT
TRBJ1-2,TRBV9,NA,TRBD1,CASSYTGQGIIGYTF,TGTGCCAGCAGCTATACGGGACAGGGGATAATTGGCTACACCTTC
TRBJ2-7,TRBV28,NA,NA,CASSPPASYEQYF,TGTGCCAGCAGCCCCCCTGCCAGCTACGAGCAGTACTTC
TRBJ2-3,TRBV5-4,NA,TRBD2,CATQPLGGAGDTQYF,TGTGCCACCCAACCCCTCGGGGGGGCCGGAGATACGCAGTATTTT
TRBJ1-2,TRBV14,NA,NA,CASSQGYRYGYTF,TGTGCCAGCAGCCAAGGCTACAGATATGGCTACACCTTC
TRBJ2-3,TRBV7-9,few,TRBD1,CASSSPGTGGRTDTQYF,TGTGCCAGCAGCTCCCCCGGGACAGGGGGCAGGACAGATACGCAGTATTTT
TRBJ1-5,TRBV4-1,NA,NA,CASSRNPGQPAAQHF,TGCGCCAGCAGCCGGAACCCGGGACAACCGGCGGCCCAGCATTTT
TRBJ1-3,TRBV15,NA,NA,CATSRGSGFSGNTIYF,TGTGCCACCAGCAGAGGGTCGGGGTTCTCTGGAAACACCATATATTTT
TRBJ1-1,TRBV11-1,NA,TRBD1,CASTPTGVNEAFF,TGTGCCAGCACACCCACAGGGGTCAATGAAGCTTTCTTT
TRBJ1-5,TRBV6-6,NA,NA,CASRSRSGNQPQHF,TGTGCCAGCAGAAGCCGATCTGGCAATCAGCCCCAGCATTTT
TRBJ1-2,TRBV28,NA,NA,CASRSLAYGYTF,TGTGCCAGCAGGAGTCTTGCCTATGGCTACACCTTC
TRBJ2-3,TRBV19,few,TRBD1,CASSTGQGAGDTQYF,TGTGCCAGTAGTACCGGACAGGGGGCGGGAGATACGCAGTATTTT
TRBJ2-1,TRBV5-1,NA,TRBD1,CASSLRDRGIDEQFF,TGCGCCAGCAGCTTGAGGGACAGGGGTATCGATGAGCAGTTCTTC
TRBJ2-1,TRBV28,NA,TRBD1,CASRSRTGRSYNEQFF,TGTGCCAGCAGGAGTCGGACAGGGCGCTCCTACAATGAGCAGTTCTTC
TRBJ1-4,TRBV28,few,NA,CASSLVTGNEKLFF,TGTGCCAGCAGTTTAGTAACCGGGAATGAAAAACTGTTTTTT
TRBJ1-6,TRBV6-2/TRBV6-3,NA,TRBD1,CASSWGRGNNSPLHF,TGTGCCAGCAGTTGGGGCAGGGGGAATAATTCACCCCTCCACTTT
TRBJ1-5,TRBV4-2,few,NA,CASSPRGDSNQPQHF,TGTGCCAGCAGCCCCCGGGGGGATAGCAATCAGCCCCAGCATTTT
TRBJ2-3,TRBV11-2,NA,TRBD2,CASSPGTSGADTQYF,TGTGCCAGCAGCCCCGGGACTAGCGGTGCAGATACGCAGTATTTT
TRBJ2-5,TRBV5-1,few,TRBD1,CASSFGTVQETQYF,TGCGCCAGCAGTTTCGGGACAGTCCAAGAGACCCAGTACTTC
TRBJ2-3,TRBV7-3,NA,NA,CASSLSLSTDTQYF,TGTGCCAGCAGCTTAAGTCTGAGCACAGATACGCAGTATTTT
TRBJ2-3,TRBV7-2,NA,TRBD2,CASSSREGTSGSTDTQYF,TGTGCCAGCAGCTCGCGTGAAGGGACTAGCGGCAGCACAGATACGCAGTATTTT
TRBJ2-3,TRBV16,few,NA,CASSRLQPTDTQYF,TGTGCCAGCAGCCGACTCCAACCCACAGATACGCAGTATTTT
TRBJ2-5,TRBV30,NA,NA,CAWDRGYRETQYF,TGTGCCTGGGACCGGGGTTATAGGGAGACCCAGTACTTC
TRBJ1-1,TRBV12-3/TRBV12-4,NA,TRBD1,CASSLGTAEAFF,TGTGCCAGCAGTCTAGGGACAGCTGAAGCTTTCTTT
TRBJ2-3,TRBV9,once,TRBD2,CASSVGASGGADTQYF,TGTGCCAGCAGCGTAGGGGCCAGCGGGGGGGCAGATACGCAGTATTTT
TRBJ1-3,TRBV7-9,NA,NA,CASSPSGHSGNTIYF,TGTGCCAGCAGCCCTTCGGGACACTCTGGAAACACCATATATTTT
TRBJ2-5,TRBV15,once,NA,CATSRDPPQGMEQETQYF,TGTGCCACCAGCAGAGACCCCCCACAGGGAATGGAACAAGAGACCCAGTACTTC
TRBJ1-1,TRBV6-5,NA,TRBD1,CASSYSDRGNTEAFF,TGTGCCAGCAGTTACTCCGACAGGGGTAACACTGAAGCTTTCTTT
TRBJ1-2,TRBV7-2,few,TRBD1,CASSLGQGTIYGYTF,TGTGCCAGCAGCTTAGGACAGGGGACGATCTATGGCTACACCTTC
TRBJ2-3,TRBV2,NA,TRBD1,CASSVRQGTDTQYF,TGTGCCAGCAGTGTACGACAGGGGACGGATACGCAGTATTTT
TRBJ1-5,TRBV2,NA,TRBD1,CASSGGSNRGKRPQHF,TGTGCCAGCAGTGGGGGAAGCAACAGGGGTAAGCGGCCCCAGCATTTT
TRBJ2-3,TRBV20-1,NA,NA,CSASNLDTQYF,TGCAGTGCTAGCAATTTAGATACGCAGTATTTT
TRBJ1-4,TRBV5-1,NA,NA,CASSRQAHFNEKLFF,TGCGCCAGCAGTCGTCAGGCTCATTTTAATGAAAAACTGTTTTTT
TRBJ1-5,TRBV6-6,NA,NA,CATGGPSNQPQHF,TGTGCCACGGGGGGGCCGAGCAATCAGCCCCAGCATTTT
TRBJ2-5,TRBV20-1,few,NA,CSARFKETQYF,TGCAGTGCTAGATTTAAAGAGACCCAGTACTTC
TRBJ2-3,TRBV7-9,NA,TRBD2,CASSLADAGGQDTQYF,TGTGCCAGCAGCTTAGCAGATGCGGGGGGGCAAGATACGCAGTATTTT